This is a list of T cell receptor beta chains from one sample in a study of shared clonotypes between healthy human individuals. Profiled with immunoSEQ multiplex PCR; TCRdb holds only in-frame clones, not every one. The sample consists of fewer than 2.5 million clones, 80% to 95% of them appearing once. The sequenced sample consisted of naive CD4+ T cells from PBMCs. These receptors were obtained from a man aged 18 to 29 in good health. Some clones in this sample may be carry-over from other donors' samples. CDR3s include the opening cysteine and the closing phenylalanine or tryptophan. The order of the fields is V gene, J gene, clone size, D gene, CDR3 length, CDR3 DNA, CDR3 protein. D genes are given only for firm matches. The listing skips clone size in some rows; elsewhere it reads once, few, many or a size class.

>TRBV28|TRBJ2-4|.|TRBD2|15
TGTGCCAGCACGGGGGGACTCATAGCCAAAAACATTCAGTACTTC
CASTGGLIAKNIQYF
>TRBV2|TRBJ2-6|once|TRBD1|16
TGTGCCAGCAGACACCGGGACAGCTCTGGGGCCAACGTCCTGACTTTC
CASRHRDSSGANVLTF
>TRBV2|TRBJ1-4|.|.|13
TGTGCCAGCAGTGACTTAGGGGTTGAAAAACTGTTTTTT
CASSDLGVEKLFF
>TRBV10-3|TRBJ1-1|.|.|14
TGTGCCATCAGTGGGCAGGGAGGGGACGCTGAAGCTTTCTTT
CAISGQGGDAEAFF
>TRBV20-1|TRBJ2-7|.|.|11
TGCAGTGCTAGAGATTCAGGTTTGGGGTACTTC
CSARDSGLGYF
>TRBV7-2|TRBJ2-1|.|.|12
TGTGCCAGCAGCCGGCAATCCTATGAGCAGTTCTTC
CASSRQSYEQFF
>TRBV5-1|TRBJ2-2|.|TRBD2|16
TGCGCCAGCAGACCGACTAGCGGGAGGACCCCCGGGGAGCTGTTTTTT
CASRPTSGRTPGELFF
>TRBV2|TRBJ1-2|.|.|13
TGTGCCAGTTTACCCTACCCGCCTTATGGCTACACCTTC
CASLPYPPYGYTF
>TRBV4-2|TRBJ2-3|.|.|15
TGTGCCAGCAGCCAAGGGACATCGGTAGCGGATACGCAGTATTTT
CASSQGTSVADTQYF
>TRBV14|TRBJ1-1|.|.|12
TGTGCCAGCAGCCAAATCCAGGGGCGTGCTTTCTTT
CASSQIQGRAFF
>TRBV4-1|TRBJ2-7|once|TRBD2|16
TGCGCCAGCAGCCAGTATCTAGCGGGAGGACTATACGAGCAGTACTTC
CASSQYLAGGLYEQYF
>TRBV27|TRBJ2-5|.|.|14
TGTGCCAGCAGTCCGGACAAACCCAGGGGGGCCCAGTACTTC
CASSPDKPRGAQYF
>TRBV7-9|TRBJ2-5|.|.|13
TGTGCCAGCAGCTTAGAGTACCAAGAGACCCAGTACTTC
CASSLEYQETQYF
>TRBV7-9|TRBJ1-2|.|.|16
TGTGCCAGCAGCTTAGGCGGACCCTGGCAGGGGAATGGCTACACCTTC
CASSLGGPWQGNGYTF
>TRBV28|TRBJ2-5|.|.|20
TGTGCCAGCAGTATTGTCAGGCTCGTCGAGGATCCGGAGAGCCAAGAGACCCAGTACTTC
CASSIVRLVEDPESQETQYF
>TRBV5-1|TRBJ2-2|.|TRBD1|15
TGCGCCAGCAGCCAGGCGACAGGGGCCACCGGGGAGCTGTTTTTT
CASSQATGATGELFF
>TRBV6-1|TRBJ1-1|.|TRBD1|14
TGTGCCAGCAGTGTTCGGGACAGGAGCACTGAAGCTTTCTTT
CASSVRDRSTEAFF
>TRBV19|TRBJ2-4|.|.|15
TGTGCCAGTAGTATTCTCGGGACACCTAAAAACATTCAGTACTTC
CASSILGTPKNIQYF
>TRBV6-6|TRBJ1-2|.|.|13
TGTGCCAGCAATCCGGGACTGCCTTATGGCTACACCTTC
CASNPGLPYGYTF
>TRBV28|TRBJ2-3|.|.|14
TGTGCCAGCAGGGGGACGGCAATCACAGATACGCAGTATTTT
CASRGTAITDTQYF
>TRBV10-1|TRBJ2-1|.|.|15
TGCGCCAGCAGTGCTAGCCCCAGCTCCTACAATGAGCAGTTCTTC
CASSASPSSYNEQFF
>TRBV9|TRBJ2-7|few|.|15
TGTGCCAGCAGCGTAGGCGGACTGGGCACCTACGAGCAGTACTTC
CASSVGGLGTYEQYF
>TRBV18|TRBJ1-1|.|.|12
TGTGCCAGCTCACGGGGGGAGACTGAAGCTTTCTTT
CASSRGETEAFF
>TRBV10-3|TRBJ2-1|.|TRBD2|15
TGTGCCATCAGTGAGTCAAGCGGGGGGTACAATGAGCAGTTCTTC
CAISESSGGYNEQFF
>TRBV27|TRBJ1-2|once|.|14
TGTGCCAGCAGTTTACGTTCGTGGGGCTATGGCTACACCTTC
CASSLRSWGYGYTF
>TRBV5-1|TRBJ2-1|once|.|16
TGCGCCAGCAGCCCGTACGGACGGGAATCCTACAATGAGCAGTTCTTC
CASSPYGRESYNEQFF
>TRBV5-4|TRBJ1-4|once|.|17
TGTGCCAGCAGCCGAGGGGGGGTTCCGGCAACTAATGAAAAACTGTTTTTT
CASSRGGVPATNEKLFF
>TRBV9|TRBJ2-7|.|.|13
TGTGCCAGCAGCGTAGATGGCAGGGTAGCGCAGTACTTC
CASSVDGRVAQYF
>TRBV5-1|TRBJ2-7|.|TRBD1|14
TGCGCCAGCAGCGAGGGACAGGGGACCTACGAGCAGTACTTC
CASSEGQGTYEQYF
>TRBV10-3|TRBJ2-3|.|TRBD2|17
TGTGCCATCAGTGAGTCGATGGCTAGCGGTAGCACAGATACGCAGTATTTT
CAISESMASGSTDTQYF